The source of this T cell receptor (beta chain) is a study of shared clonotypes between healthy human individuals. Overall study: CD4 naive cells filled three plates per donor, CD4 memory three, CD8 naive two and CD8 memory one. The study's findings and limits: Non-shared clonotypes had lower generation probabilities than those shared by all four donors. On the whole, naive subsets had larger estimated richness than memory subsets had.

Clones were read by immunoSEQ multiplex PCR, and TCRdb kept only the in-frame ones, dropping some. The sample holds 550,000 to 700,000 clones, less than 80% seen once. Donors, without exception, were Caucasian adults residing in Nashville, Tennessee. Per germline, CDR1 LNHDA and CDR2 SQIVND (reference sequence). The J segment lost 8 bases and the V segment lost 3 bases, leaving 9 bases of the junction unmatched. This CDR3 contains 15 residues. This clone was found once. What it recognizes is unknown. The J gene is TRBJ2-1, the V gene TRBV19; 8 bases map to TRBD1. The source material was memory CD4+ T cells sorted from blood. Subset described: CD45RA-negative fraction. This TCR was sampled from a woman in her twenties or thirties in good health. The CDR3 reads CASSMLGQEMYEQFF. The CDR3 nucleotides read TGTGCCAGTAGTATGTTGGGACAGGAAATGTATGAGCAGTTCTTC.